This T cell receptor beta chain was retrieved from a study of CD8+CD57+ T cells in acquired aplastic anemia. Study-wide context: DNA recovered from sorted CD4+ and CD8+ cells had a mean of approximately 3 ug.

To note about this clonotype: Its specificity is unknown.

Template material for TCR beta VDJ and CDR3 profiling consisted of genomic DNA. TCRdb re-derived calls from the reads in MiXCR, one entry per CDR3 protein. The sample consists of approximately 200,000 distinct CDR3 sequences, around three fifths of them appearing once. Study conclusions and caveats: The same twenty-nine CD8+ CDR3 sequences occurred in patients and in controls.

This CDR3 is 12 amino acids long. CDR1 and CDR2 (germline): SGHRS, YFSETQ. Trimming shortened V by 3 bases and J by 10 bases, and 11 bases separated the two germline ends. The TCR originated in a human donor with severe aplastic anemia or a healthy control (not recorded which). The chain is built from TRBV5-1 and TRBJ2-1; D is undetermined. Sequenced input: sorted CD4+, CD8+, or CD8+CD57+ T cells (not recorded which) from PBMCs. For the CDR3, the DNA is TGCGCCAGCAGCTCGCAGAGTAGAGAGCAGTTCTTC. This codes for CASSSQSREQFF.